The table lists the clone carrying this T cell receptor beta chain with many counts. Its antigen is unknown. The time point was: persistent/refractory GD, antithyroid drugs over 5 years with positive TRAb. Scientists built the TCR library using RNA that was extracted from PBMCs. This CDR3 comprises 15 residues. Trimming stripped 5 bases from V and 6 bases from J, with 16 bases between. Germline-derived CDR1 and CDR2 are MNHNS and SASEGT. For TCR beta, libraries came from iRepertoire HTBI primers and Arm-PCR of CDR3 regions. TCRdb recomputed calls from the multiplex PCR reads with MiXCR, one row per CDR3 protein. Of 400,000 to 500,000 distinct CDR3 sequences in the sample, under 25% are singletons; the top ten hold roughly 6.9%. The sample comes from a study of regulatory T cells in long-lasting Graves disease. Overall study context: Positivity for TSH receptor antibodies plus over 5 years of antithyroid drugs meant persistent Graves' disease. Findings of the study overall: Persistent disease favored TRBV28, TRBJ1-2 and TRBJ2-5. Lower TCR diversity characterized persistent Graves' patients relative to newly diagnosed patients. The sample size was small, and this may have reduced accuracy.

J is TRBJ2-2 and V is TRBV6-1; D may be TRBD1 (6 bases). The source was peripheral blood mononuclear cells (PBMCs), collected when the disease was refractory, from a patient treated with antithyroid drugs. This clonotype was obtained from a female donor with Graves disease. CDR3 bases: TGTGCCAGCAGTCCCGGACAGTTGTCCCCCGGGGAGCTGTTTTTT. It yields the protein CASSPGQLSPGELFF.